The subject of this entry is one TCR beta chain. Its cognate antigen has yet to be identified. No much larger clone is present one base from it, and per-base qualities are unavailable. The data are from a study of graft-versus-host responses after intestinal transplantation (dated by TCRdb to the early 2020s). Describing the broader study: The transplants that recipients received were multivisceral, liver-intestinal, or isolated intestinal. Donor T cell macrochimerism was defined as a peak of at least 4% donor T cells among recipient peripheral blood mononuclear cells. To identify alloreactive clones, pre-transplant mixed lymphocyte reaction products were sequenced and then compared with unstimulated pre-transplant donor and recipient T cells. Every recipient was given anti-thymocyte globulin induction, then maintenance tacrolimus and steroids for roughly 3 years. A cohort of approximately 23 intestinal transplant recipients, including one retransplant, was enrolled, and a few patients lacking pretransplant specimens were excluded. Rather than going through the commercial service, samples from three later patients were sequenced in-house on an Illumina MiSeq and processed with MiXCR. Graft-versus-host and host-versus-graft alloreactive T cell clones were tracked in the graft, circulation and bone marrow after intestinal transplantation using bulk TCR-beta CDR3 sequencing.

The paper's findings and limits, for the study overall: Early after transplant, peak levels of circulating GvH clones were associated with declines in HvG clones. GvH clones were detected in recipient bone marrow, and some of these GvH clones were observed earlier in ileal mucosa or blood, consistent with an intestinal mucosal origin. The relatively low number and heterogeneity of intestinal transplant patients limited the conclusions. High GvH to HvG T cell clonal ratios were observed in the allografts of patients with donor T cell macrochimerism.

Library creation used the immunoSEQ multiplex PCR assay. For most patients, genomic DNA was isolated using the Qiagen DNeasy Blood and Tissue Kit and was shipped frozen to Adaptive Biotechnologies for TCR sequencing. For most patients, high-throughput TCR-beta CDR3 sequencing of genomic DNA was performed by Adaptive Biotechnologies. The authors' analysis ran thus. TCR sequencing data for roughly 18 patients were retrieved from Adaptive's ImmunoSEQ software; three other patients were processed with MiXCR and VDJtools. To correct CD4 versus CD8 sorting errors, sequences present in both subsets at a frequency ratio below 5:1 were removed. Because the origin of CDR3 nucleotide sequences shared between donor and recipient could not be assigned, those sequences were removed. Alloreactive clones required at least 2-fold expansion over unstimulated cells and minimum CFSE-low frequency of 0.002% (template counts) or 0.001% (read counts). Clones were considered mappable if detected in sequenced pre-transplant spleen, lymph node, or MLR CFSE-low populations of the donor or recipient. Cumulative frequency of alloreactive clones was calculated as a percentage of all sequences weighted by copy number. TCRdb took this table from immuneACCESS and kept in-frame rearrangements with V and J called. Such tables lack part of the clones; where checked against another copy, unresolved V genes explain under half of the gap, and the rest is unexplained. D and trimming were read from the DNA, whereas the V and J calls and clone size are those reported in that table. The table for this sample lists around 76,000 clones; about 94% of them were counted only once. Less than 0.55% of the sample is taken by the ten largest.

Between the V and J ends, shortened by 3 bases and 3 bases respectively, the junction contains 12 bases. The CDR3 numbers 14 residues from cysteine through phenylalanine. The retained sequence is limited to the CDR3, 42 bases, with the frame set at the first base. In the germline V gene, CDR1 corresponds to MDHEN and CDR2 to SYDVKM. This sample's time point label indicates: cells obtained before transplantation from donor or recipient. CD3+CD4+ and CD3+CD8+ populations were FACS-sorted from unstimulated pre-transplant donor and recipient cells taken from spleen or lymph nodes. This clonotype was obtained from a human donor who received an intestinal transplant. The rearranged segments are TRBV28 and TRBJ2-7; a tentative D match to TRBD1 spans 5 bases. Sequenced material: unstimulated CD8+ T cells sorted from spleen or lymph node cells, taken before intestinal transplant. The DNA is TGTGCCAGCAGTTTTCAGGGCACCCACTACGAGCAGTACTTC. Its product reads: CASSFQGTHYEQYF.